This T cell receptor beta chain was sequenced during a study of technical replicates of blood from a few donors (dated by TCRdb to 2017 to 2019). Comment on this clone: Its antigen target is currently unknown. Base qualities are not at hand, and no much larger clone is one base apart.

Library preparation was by the immunoSEQ multiplex PCR assay. Sourced from immuneACCESS, this table was stored by TCRdb with only in-frame sequences that have V and J called. A share of the clones is absent; for the studies checked, an unresolved V gene accounts for under half, and the remainder has no known explanation. The sample table lists 95,000 to 100,000 clones, approximately 94% of them with a count of one. 0.2% to 0.25% of the sample comes from the top ten. The germline V gene (reference sequence) supplies CDR1 LNHDA and CDR2 SQIVND. V is reduced by 2 bases and J by 0 bases, leaving a spacing of 21 bases between them. Measured from the cysteine to the phenylalanine, the CDR3 is 19 residues long. Only the CDR3 DNA is retained, 57 bases long and in frame from the first base.

The source of this sequence is a human donor in good health. The chain is assembled from TRBV19 and TRBJ2-3; the D gene cannot be resolved reliably. Sequenced sample: T cells isolated from PBMCs. For the CDR3, the sequence is CASSIPPRGLFSSTDTQYF. The DNA sequence is given as TGTGCCAGTAGTATACCCCCCAGAGGATTGTTTTCTAGCACAGATACGCAGTATTTT.